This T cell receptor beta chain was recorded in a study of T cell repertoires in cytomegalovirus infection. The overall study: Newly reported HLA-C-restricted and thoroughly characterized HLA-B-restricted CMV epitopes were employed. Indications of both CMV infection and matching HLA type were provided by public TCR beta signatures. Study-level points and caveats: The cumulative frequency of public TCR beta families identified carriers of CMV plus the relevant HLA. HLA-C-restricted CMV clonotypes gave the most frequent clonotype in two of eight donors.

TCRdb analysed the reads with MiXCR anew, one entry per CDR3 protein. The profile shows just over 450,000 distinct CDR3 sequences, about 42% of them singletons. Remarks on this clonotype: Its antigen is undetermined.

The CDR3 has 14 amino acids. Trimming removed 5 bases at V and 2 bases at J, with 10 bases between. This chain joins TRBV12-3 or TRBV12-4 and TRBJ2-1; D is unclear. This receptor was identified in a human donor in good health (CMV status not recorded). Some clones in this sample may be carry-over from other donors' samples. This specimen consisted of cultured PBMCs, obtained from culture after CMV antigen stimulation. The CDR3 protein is CASSRTMTYNEQFF. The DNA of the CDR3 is TGTGCCAGCAGTCGCACTATGACCTACAATGAGCAGTTCTTC.